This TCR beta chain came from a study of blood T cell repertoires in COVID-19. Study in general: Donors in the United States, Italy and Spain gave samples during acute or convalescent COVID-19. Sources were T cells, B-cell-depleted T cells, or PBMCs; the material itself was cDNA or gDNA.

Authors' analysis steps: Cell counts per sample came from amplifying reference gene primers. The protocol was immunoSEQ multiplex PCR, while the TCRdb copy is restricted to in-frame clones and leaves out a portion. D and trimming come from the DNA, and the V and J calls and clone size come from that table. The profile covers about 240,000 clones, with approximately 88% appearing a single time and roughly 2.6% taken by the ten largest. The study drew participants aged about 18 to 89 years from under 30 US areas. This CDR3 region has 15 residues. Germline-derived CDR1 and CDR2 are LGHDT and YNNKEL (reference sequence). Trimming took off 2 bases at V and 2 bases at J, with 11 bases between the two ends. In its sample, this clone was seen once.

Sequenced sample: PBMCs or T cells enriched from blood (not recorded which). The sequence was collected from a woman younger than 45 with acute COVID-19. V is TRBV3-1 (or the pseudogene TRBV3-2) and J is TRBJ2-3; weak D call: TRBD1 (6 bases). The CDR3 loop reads CASSQIRGITDTQYF. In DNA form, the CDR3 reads TGTGCCAGCAGCCAAATAAGGGGGATCACAGATACGCAGTATTTT.